This TCR beta chain was identified in a study of identical twins. General observations from the study: Out-of-frame alpha sequences shared by twins showed excess low generation probability. In cord blood, abundant beta clonotypes had fewer insertions; memory showed no trend. Out-of-frame beta chain sequences displayed weaker excess sharing between twins.

Each CDR3 protein is one row after TCRdb ran MiXCR on the 5' RACE reads. The repertoire holds hundreds of thousands of distinct CDR3 sequences, with roughly 7.2% as singletons. CDR1 is SGHTA and CDR2 is FQGNSA in the germline V gene. The CDR3 loop spans 16 amino acids. V lost 3 bases and J lost 5; bases outside the gene matches: 11. Notes on this clonotype: Its antigen is unidentified.

This sample was shared with a second study, whose subject was yellow fever vaccine responses in identical twins.

Sequenced input: PBMCs. This sequence was found in a woman younger than 30 in good health. V is TRBV7-2 and J is TRBJ2-3; TRBD2 agrees at 7 bases. In nucleotides, the CDR3 is TGTGCCAGCAGCTTTGATGGGCGGGAGTTGGTAGATACGCAGTATTTT. It encodes CASSFDGRELVDTQYF.